Sequencing of this TCR beta chain was carried out in a study of blood T cell repertoires in COVID-19. Study overall: Specimens from acute and convalescent COVID-19 originated in the United States, Italy and Spain.

The V end was cut by 2 bases, the J end by 5 bases, with 12 bases between. CDR3 length equals 14 residues. Germline-derived CDR1 and CDR2 are SEHNR and FQNEAQ (reference sequence). Cohorts were assigned according to the clinical history that participants reported. In the original processing: Using reference gene primer amplification, nucleated cell counts were estimated. Profiled with immunoSEQ multiplex PCR; TCRdb holds only in-frame clones, not every one. From that table come the V and J calls and clone size; the DNA was used to work out D and trimming. The sample lists 470,000 or so clones; about 85% were seen once.

This rearrangement joins TRBV7-9 to TRBJ1-2, with D uncertain. The source material was PBMCs or T cells enriched from blood (not recorded which). The TCR sequence derives from a woman in her late teens or twenties with acute COVID-19. In nucleotides, the CDR3 is TGTGCCAGCAGCTTACGGGAACTTTCATATGGCTACACCTTC. Translation: CASSLRELSYGYTF.